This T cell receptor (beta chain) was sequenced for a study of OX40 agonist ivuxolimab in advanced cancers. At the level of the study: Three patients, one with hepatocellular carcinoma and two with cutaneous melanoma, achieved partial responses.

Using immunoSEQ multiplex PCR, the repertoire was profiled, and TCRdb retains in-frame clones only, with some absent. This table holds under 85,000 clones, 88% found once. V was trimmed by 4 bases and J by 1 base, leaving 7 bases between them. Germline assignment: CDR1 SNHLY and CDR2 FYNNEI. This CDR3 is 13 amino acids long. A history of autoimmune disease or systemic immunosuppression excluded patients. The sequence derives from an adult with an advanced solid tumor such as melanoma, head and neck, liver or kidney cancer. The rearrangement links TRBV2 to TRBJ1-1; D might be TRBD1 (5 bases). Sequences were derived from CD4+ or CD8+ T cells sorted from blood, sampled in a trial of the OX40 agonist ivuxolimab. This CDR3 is CASSVTANTEAFF. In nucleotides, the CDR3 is TGTGCCAGCAGTGTGACAGCGAACACTGAAGCTTTCTTT.